Given below is one T cell receptor (beta chain) in context. This specimen comes from a study of blood T cell repertoires in COVID-19. Trimming shortened V by 4 bases and J by 5 bases, and 18 bases separated the two germline ends. CDR3 length: 15 residues. The germline V gene has CDR1 SGHRS and CDR2 YFSETQ. This table comes from immunoSEQ multiplex PCR, and its TCRdb copy is limited to in-frame clones, with some not included. This table has 200,000 to 250,000 clones, 84% appearing once. The J gene is TRBJ1-2, the V gene TRBV5-1, with D possibly being TRBD1 (6 bases). Sequencing was performed on PBMCs or T cells enriched from blood (not recorded which). The clonotype comes from a woman between 40 and 55 years old who had recovered from COVID-19. The CDR3 coding sequence is TGCGCCAGCAGCCCCAAGACAGGAACATCTTATGGCTACACCTTC. Protein sequence: CASSPKTGTSYGYTF.